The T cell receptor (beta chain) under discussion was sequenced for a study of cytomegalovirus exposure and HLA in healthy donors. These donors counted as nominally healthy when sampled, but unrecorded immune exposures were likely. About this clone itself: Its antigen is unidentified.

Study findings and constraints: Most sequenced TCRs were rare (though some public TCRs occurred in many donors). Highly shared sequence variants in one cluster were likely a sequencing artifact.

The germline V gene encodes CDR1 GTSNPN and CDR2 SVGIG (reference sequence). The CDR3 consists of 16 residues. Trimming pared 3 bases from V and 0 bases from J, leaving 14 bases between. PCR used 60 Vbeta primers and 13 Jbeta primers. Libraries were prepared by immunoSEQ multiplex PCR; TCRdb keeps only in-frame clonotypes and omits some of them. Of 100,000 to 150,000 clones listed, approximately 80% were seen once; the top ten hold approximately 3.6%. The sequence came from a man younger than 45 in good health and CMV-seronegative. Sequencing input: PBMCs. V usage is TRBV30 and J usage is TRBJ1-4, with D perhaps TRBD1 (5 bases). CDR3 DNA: TGTGCCTGGAGGTTACTCGACAGAGCAACTAATGAAAAACTGTTTTTT. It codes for CAWRLLDRATNEKLFF.